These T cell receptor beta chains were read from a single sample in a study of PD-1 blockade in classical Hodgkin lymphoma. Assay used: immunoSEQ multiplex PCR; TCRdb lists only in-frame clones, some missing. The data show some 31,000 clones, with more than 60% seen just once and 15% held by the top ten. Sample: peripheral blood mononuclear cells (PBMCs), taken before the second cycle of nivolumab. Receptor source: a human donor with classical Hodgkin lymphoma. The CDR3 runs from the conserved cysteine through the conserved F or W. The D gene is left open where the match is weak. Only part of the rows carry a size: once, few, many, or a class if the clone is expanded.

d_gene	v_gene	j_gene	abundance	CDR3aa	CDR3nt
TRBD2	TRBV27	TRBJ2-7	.	CASSLVLAGLDEQYF	TGTGCCAGCAGTTTAGTACTAGCGGGGCTAGACGAGCAGTACTTC
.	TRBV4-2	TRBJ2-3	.	CASSQAAGALSNTQYF	TGTGCCAGCAGCCAAGCGGCGGGGGCCCTCTCGAATACGCAGTATTTT
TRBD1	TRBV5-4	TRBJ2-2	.	CASSSWTGGHSGELFF	TGTGCCAGCAGCTCCTGGACAGGGGGTCATTCCGGGGAGCTGTTTTTT
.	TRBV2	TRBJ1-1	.	CASSEDGGIQAFF	TGTGCCAGCAGTGAAGACGGGGGAATTCAAGCTTTCTTT
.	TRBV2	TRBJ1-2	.	CASSEAHYGYTF	TGTGCCAGCAGTGAGGCCCACTATGGCTACACCTTC
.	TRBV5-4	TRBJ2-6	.	CASSPKQVSGANVLTF	TGTGCCAGCAGCCCGAAACAGGTTTCTGGGGCCAACGTCCTGACTTTC
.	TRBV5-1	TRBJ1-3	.	CASSLAGAGNTIYF	TGCGCCAGCAGCTTGGCCGGGGCAGGAAACACCATATATTTT
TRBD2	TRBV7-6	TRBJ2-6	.	CASGWTSGGLSGANVLTF	TGTGCCAGCGGATGGACTAGCGGGGGGCTCTCTGGGGCCAACGTCCTGACTTTC
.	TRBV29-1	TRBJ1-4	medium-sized	CSVVAPTEKLFF	TGCAGCGTGGTGGCTCCGACTGAAAAACTGTTTTTT
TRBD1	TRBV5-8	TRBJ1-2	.	CASSLRGTGWANYGYTF	TGTGCCAGCAGTCTGCGGGGGACAGGGTGGGCTAACTATGGCTACACCTTC
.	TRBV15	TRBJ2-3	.	CATSIGPTDTQYF	TGTGCCACCAGCATAGGACCCACAGATACGCAGTATTTT
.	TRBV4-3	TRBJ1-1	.	CASSPRGTRTEAFF	TGCGCCAGCAGCCCCCGAGGAACCCGTACTGAAGCTTTCTTT
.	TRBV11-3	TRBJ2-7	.	CASSLCLRRGTEYF	TGTGCCAGCAGCTTGTGCCTTCGAAGGGGGACCGAGTACTTC
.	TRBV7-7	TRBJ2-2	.	CASSPFTGELFF	TGTGCTAGCAGCCCGTTTACCGGGGAGCTGTTTTTT
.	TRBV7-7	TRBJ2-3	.	CASSLDRLDTQYF	TGTGCCAGCAGCTTAGATAGGTTAGATACGCAGTATTTT
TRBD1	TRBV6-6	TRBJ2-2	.	CASSQDRASTGELFF	TGTGCCAGCTCACAGGACAGGGCGAGCACCGGGGAGCTGTTTTTT
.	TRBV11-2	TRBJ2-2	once	CASSWDFTGELFF	TGTGCCAGCAGCTGGGACTTTACCGGGGAGCTGTTTTTT
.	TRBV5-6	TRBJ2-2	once	CASSLASTGELFF	TGTGCCAGCAGCTTGGCGAGCACCGGGGAGCTGTTTTTT
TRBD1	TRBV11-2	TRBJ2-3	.	CASSAYRGRTDTQYF	TGTGCCAGCAGCGCCTACAGGGGGCGCACAGATACGCAGTATTTT
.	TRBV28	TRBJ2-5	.	CASSSPGRGQETQYF	TGTGCCAGCAGTTCCCCCGGGAGAGGTCAAGAGACCCAGTACTTC
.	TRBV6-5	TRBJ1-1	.	CASSSEVGGGNTEAFF	TGTGCCAGCAGTTCCGAGGTGGGGGGAGGGAACACTGAAGCTTTCTTT
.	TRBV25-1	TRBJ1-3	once	CASSEYSGTLSGNTIYF	TGTGCCAGCAGTGAATATAGCGGGACATTATCTGGAAACACCATATATTTT
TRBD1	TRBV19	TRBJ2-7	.	CASSIDRNRGDEQYF	TGTGCCAGTAGTATAGATCGGAACAGGGGAGACGAGCAGTACTTC
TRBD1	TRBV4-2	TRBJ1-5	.	CASSQDGTGGLNQPQHF	TGTGCCAGCAGCCAAGACGGGACAGGGGGCCTAAATCAGCCCCAGCATTTT
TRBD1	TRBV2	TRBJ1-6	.	CASAGQQNSPLHF	TGTGCCAGCGCGGGACAGCAAAATTCACCCCTCCACTTT
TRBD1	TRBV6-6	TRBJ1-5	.	CASRGTGNNQPQHF	TGTGCCAGCCGGGGGACAGGGAACAATCAGCCCCAGCATTTT
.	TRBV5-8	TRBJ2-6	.	CASRRTGANVLTF	TGTGCCAGCAGACGAACTGGGGCCAACGTCCTGACTTTC
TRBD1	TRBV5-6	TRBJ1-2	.	CASSLPRGPLFGYTF	TGTGCCAGCAGCCTCCCCAGGGGGCCTCTCTTTGGCTACACCTTC
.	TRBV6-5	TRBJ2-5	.	CASSYEGTKGETQYF	TGTGCCAGCAGTTACGAAGGGACCAAGGGAGAGACCCAGTACTTC
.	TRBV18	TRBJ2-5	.	CASSPDGGATETQYF	TGTGCCAGCTCACCTGATGGCGGGGCCACGGAGACCCAGTACTTC
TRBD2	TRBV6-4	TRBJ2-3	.	CASSVTGGASTDTQYF	TGTGCCAGCAGCGTGACGGGGGGGGCTAGCACAGATACGCAGTATTTT
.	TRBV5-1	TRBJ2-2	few	CASSSSVTGELFF	TGCGCCAGCAGCTCTAGCGTGACCGGGGAGCTGTTTTTT
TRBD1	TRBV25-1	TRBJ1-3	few	CASSDQGANGNTIYF	TGTGCCAGCAGTGACCAGGGGGCTAATGGAAACACCATATATTTT
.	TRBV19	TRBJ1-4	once	CASRQVNEKLFF	TGTGCCAGCCGACAGGTTAATGAAAAACTGTTTTTT
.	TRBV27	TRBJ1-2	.	CASSLSGGYGYTF	TGTGCCAGCAGCTTATCGGGAGGCTATGGCTACACCTTC
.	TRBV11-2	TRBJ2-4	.	CASSLVSGIAKNIQYF	TGTGCCAGCAGCTTAGTCTCAGGAATAGCCAAAAACATTCAGTACTTC
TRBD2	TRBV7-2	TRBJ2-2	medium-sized	CASSLEVGGAAGELFF	TGTGCCAGCAGCTTAGAGGTCGGGGGGGCCGCCGGGGAGCTGTTTTTT
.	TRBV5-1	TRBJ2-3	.	CASSLLGFSTDTQYF	TGCGCCAGCAGCTTGTTGGGTTTTAGCACAGATACGCAGTATTTT
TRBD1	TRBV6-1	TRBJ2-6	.	CASSGGTGGWGANVLTF	TGTGCCAGCAGTGGTGGGACAGGGGGATGGGGGGCCAACGTCCTGACTTTC
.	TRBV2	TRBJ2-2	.	CASSERVRTGELFF	TGTGCCAGCAGTGAGAGGGTGAGAACCGGGGAGCTGTTTTTT
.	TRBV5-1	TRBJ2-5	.	CASSLVPGLQETQYF	TGCGCCAGCAGCTTGGTTCCGGGTCTCCAAGAGACCCAGTACTTC
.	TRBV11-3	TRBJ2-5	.	CASRSRVLSLETQYF	TGTGCCAGCCGCTCAAGAGTCCTTTCGCTTGAGACCCAGTACTTC
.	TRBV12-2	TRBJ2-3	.	CASRLQRQGTDTQYF	TGTGCAAGTCGCTTACAGAGGCAGGGAACAGATACGCAGTATTTT
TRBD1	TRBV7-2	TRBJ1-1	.	CASSAGGVAEAFF	TGTGCCAGCAGTGCAGGGGGGGTGGCTGAAGCTTTCTTT
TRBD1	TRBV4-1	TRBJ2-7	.	CASSQDVGTGAIEQYF	TGCGCCAGCAGCCAAGATGTGGGGACAGGAGCCATCGAGCAGTACTTC
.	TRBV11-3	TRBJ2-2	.	CASSLGRNTGELFF	TGTGCCAGCAGCTTAGGACGGAACACCGGGGAGCTGTTTTTT
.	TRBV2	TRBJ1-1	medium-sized	CASRPWGRNTEAFF	TGTGCCAGCAGGCCTTGGGGCAGGAACACTGAAGCTTTCTTT
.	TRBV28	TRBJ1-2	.	CASSPALGGYTF	TGTGCCAGCAGTCCTGCTTTGGGTGGCTACACCTTC
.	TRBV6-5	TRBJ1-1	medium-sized	CASSYQDRGTEAFF	TGTGCCAGCAGTTACCAGGACAGAGGGACTGAAGCTTTCTTT
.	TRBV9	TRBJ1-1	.	CASSVVSRGAFF	TGTGCCAGCAGCGTAGTGTCGAGAGGAGCTTTCTTT
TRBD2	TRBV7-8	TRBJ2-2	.	CASSFGLAGPNTGELFF	TGTGCCAGCAGCTTCGGGCTAGCGGGACCGAACACCGGGGAGCTGTTTTTT
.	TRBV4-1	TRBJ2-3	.	CASSQGFGGSSTDTQYF	TGCGCCAGCAGCCAAGGGTTTGGGGGAAGTAGCACAGATACGCAGTATTTT
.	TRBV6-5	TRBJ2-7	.	CASSYLPTSYEQYF	TGTGCCAGCAGTTACCTCCCTACCTCCTACGAGCAGTACTTC
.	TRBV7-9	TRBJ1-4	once	CASSLSRTEKLFF	TGTGCCAGCAGCTTATCCAGGACCGAAAAACTGTTTTTT
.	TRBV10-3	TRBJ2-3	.	CAISDVGTGIDTQYF	TGTGCCATCAGTGATGTAGGAACAGGGATAGATACGCAGTATTTT